The sample holds a few counts of the clone carrying this T cell receptor (beta chain). As yet, its antigen is unknown. A much larger clonotype is one base distant, so this may be a read error. The CDR3 is 13 residues long. Trimming removed 3 bases at V and 4 bases at J, with 10 bases between. The germline V gene has CDR1 SGDLS and CDR2 YYNGEE. TCR beta CDR3 sequences were amplified from RNA transcripts. A first-round RT-PCR of the TCR CDR3 used the HTBI primer set. TCRdb called the multiplex PCR reads again in MiXCR, with one record for every CDR3 protein. The sample includes about 570,000 distinct CDR3 sequences, 14% of them seen just once. The data originate from a study of T cells in Graves' hyperthyroidism and ophthalmopathy. Regarding the study as a whole: A 13 V-J signature model discriminated ophthalmopathy versus stable hyperthyroidism. Also found in blood were most expanded thyroid clonotypes above 0.001.

Diagnostic assessment was based on clinical symptoms, serum thyroxine and TRAb, thyroid ultrasound and orbital computed tomography. The PBMCs were sourced from fresh peripheral blood (about 9.6 ml). The clonotype was recovered from a woman between 40 and 50 years old with Graves' hyperthyroidism. The gene calls are TRBV9 and TRBJ1-1; maybe TRBD1 (6 bases). Sequences were obtained from blood. The CDR3 nucleotides are TGTGCCAGCAGCGAAACAGGGTTCACTGAAGCTTTCTTT. Encoded protein: CASSETGFTEAFF.